This T cell receptor beta chain was profiled in a study of shared clonotypes between healthy human individuals. The wider study: The people who gave samples were a couple of women and a few men aged 18 to 49. Every donor yielded three CD4 naive, three CD4 memory, two CD8 naive and one CD8 memory plate.

Germline CDR1 MDHEN, CDR2 SYDVKM. The CDR3 runs to 15 residues. V was shortened by 5 bases and J by 0 bases, with 13 bases between the two germline ends. Participating donors were healthy, HIV-negative adults free of recent acute infections or vaccinations. This clone showed up many times. As yet, its antigen is unknown. Study results and limitations: With several donors compared, 4% to 5% of naive CD4 clonotypes were shared.

Assay: immunoSEQ multiplex PCR; the TCRdb copy retains only in-frame clones and omits some. The repertoire holds roughly 700,000 clones, with over 65% as singletons. The sequence derives from a woman aged 25 to 39 in good health. This sequence joins TRBV28 and TRBJ1-2; D might be TRBD1 (6 bases). The sample taken for sequencing was memory CD4+ T cells sorted from blood. The subset denotes: CD45RA-negative fraction. The CDR3 nucleotides are TGTGCCAGCAGTATGACAGGACCAGCTAACTATGGCTACACCTTC. Its translation: CASSMTGPANYGYTF.